Below are 28 T cell receptor beta chains sequenced from a single sample in a study of cytomegalovirus exposure and HLA in healthy donors. Primers: 60 Vbeta forward and 13 Jbeta reverse. Method: immunoSEQ multiplex PCR; TCRdb's copy keeps in-frame clones and lacks some. This sample carries tens of thousands of clones, with about 0.61% going to the ten biggest clones. Sequencing was carried out using PBMCs. These receptors came from a man aged 50 to 60 in good health and CMV-seronegative.

The chain has TRBV29-1 and TRBJ2-7; TRBD1 agrees at 8 bases. The CDR3 is 13 amino acids. Per the germline V gene, CDR1 is SQVTM and CDR2 is ANQGSEA. With 5 bases clipped from V and 2 bases from J, the junction kept 5 bases outside the gene matches. CDR3 sequence reads: CSVSGGEAYEQYF. CDR3 in DNA: TGCAGCGTTTCAGGGGGCGAGGCCTACGAGCAGTACTTC.

The chain is built from TRBV30 and TRBJ1-2; D unclear. The CDR3 is made up of 13 amino acids. The germline gives CDR1 GTSNPN, CDR2 SVGIG (reference sequence). Trimming left V 4 bases short and J 2 bases short, with 11 bases between. This chain's CDR3 is CAWTRGRNYGYTF. CDR3 coding DNA: TGTGCCTGGACGCGGGGAAGAAACTATGGCTACACCTTC.

The V gene is TRBV7-6, the J gene TRBJ2-1; TRBD2 agrees at 12 bases. Germline CDR1 reads SGHVS; CDR2 reads FNYEAQ. This CDR3 contains 18 residues. Trimming removed 5 bases from V and 5 bases from J; junction bases left unmatched: 13. The CDR3 bases are TGTGCCAGCAGCCAGAGGCTAGCGGGGGGGCCCCGAGACAATGAGCAGTTCTTC. This sequence encodes CASSQRLAGGPRDNEQFF.

This chain links TRBV10-3 with TRBJ2-1; D is possibly TRBD2 (5 bases). The CDR3 has 12 residues. Germline CDR1 is ENHRY and CDR2 is SYGVKD. Trimming left V 7 bases short and J 7 bases short, with 11 bases between. The CDR3 protein is CAIMSGGNEQFF. The CDR3 DNA sequence: TGTGCCATCATGAGTGGCGGGAATGAGCAGTTCTTC.

V gene TRBV10-3 combines with J gene TRBJ1-5; 8 bases match TRBD1. The CDR3 spans 16 residues. Looked up from germline, CDR1 is ENHRY and CDR2 is SYGVKD. Trimming at V came to 2 bases and at J to 1 base, leaving 4 bases not matched to a gene. The DNA of the CDR3 is TGTGCCATCAGTGAGGGGACAGGTTGGAGCAATCAGCCCCAGCATTTT. Amino acids: CAISEGTGWSNQPQHF.

The chain joins TRBV4-1 to TRBJ2-7; possible D gene TRBD2, 6 bases. CDR1 and CDR2 from the germline V gene are MGHRA and YSYEKL. This CDR3 is 17 amino acids long. V was shortened by 2 bases and J by 4 bases, with 21 bases between the two germline ends. The CDR3 sequence is CASSQRLGGTIIYEQYF. CDR3 nucleotide sequence: TGCGCCAGCAGCCAAAGGTTGGGAGGAACTATAATATACGAGCAGTACTTC.

The gene calls are TRBV13 and TRBJ1-6; 10 bases are shared with TRBD1. This CDR3 has 16 amino acids. After removal of 5 bases from V and 14 bases from J, the junction contained 15 bases not matched to a gene. Germline V gene lookup returns CDR1 PRHDT and CDR2 FYEKMQ (reference sequence). CDR3 loop: CASSQLSGQGFSSLHF. The DNA of the CDR3 is TGTGCCAGCAGCCAGCTATCGGGACAGGGGTTTTCGTCCCTCCACTTT.

V gene TRBV5-1 combines with J gene TRBJ2-3; TRBD1 might be the D (6 bases). This CDR3 comprises 15 residues. The V gene lost 4 bases and the J gene lost 2 bases, with 14 bases spanning the gap. Germline V gene sequence: CDR1 SGHRS, CDR2 YFSETQ. CDR3 residues: CASSPDRIHTDTQYF. The CDR3 region has the DNA TGCGCCAGCAGCCCCGACAGGATCCACACAGATACGCAGTATTTT.

The V gene is TRBV9, the J gene TRBJ2-5, with 9 nucleotides matching TRBD2. Germline V gene sequence: CDR1 SGDLS, CDR2 YYNGEE. The CDR3 covers 17 residues. V lost 3 bases and J lost 0; bases outside the gene matches: 9. This CDR3 is CASSAPLSGGHQETQYF. In nucleotides, the CDR3 is TGTGCCAGCAGCGCCCCCTTGAGCGGGGGGCACCAAGAGACCCAGTACTTC.

About this clone itself: Its ends do not fully match the called genes, so a read error is possible. The chain is built from TRBV18 and TRBJ2-7; a weak D match, TRBD1 (6 bases). This CDR3 region has 14 residues. The germline CDR1 and CDR2 sequences are KGHSH and LQKENI. The CDR3 nucleotides read TGTGCCAGCCCACCATACGAGGGGGACAACGAGCAGTACTTC. This encodes CASPPYEGDNEQYF.

The gene calls are TRBV18 and TRBJ2-7, with 10 bases identical to TRBD1. CDR3 length: 15 residues. Per the germline V gene, CDR1 is KGHSH and CDR2 is LQKENI. With V trimmed by 2 bases and J by 4 bases, 5 bases remained unmatched. CDR3 coding DNA: TGTGCCAGCTCACCAGGACAGGGGGAAGTTTACGAGCAGTACTTC. Amino acid sequence: CASSPGQGEVYEQYF. Full variable domain (missing parts from reference TRBV18 and TRBJ2-7): NAGVMQNPRHLVRRRGQEARLRCSPMKGHSHVYWYRQLPEEGLKFMVYLQKENIIDESGMPKERFSAEFPKEGPSILRIQQVVRGDSAAYFCASSPGQGEVYEQYFGPGTRLTVT.

V and J are TRBV5-1 and TRBJ1-1; 8 bases map to TRBD1. There are 15 residues in the CDR3. V dropped 0 bases and J dropped 1; count of bases not matched to a gene: 2. From germline, CDR1 is SGHRS and CDR2 YFSETQ. The CDR3 protein is CASSLGQGTNTEAFF. DNA for the CDR3: TGCGCCAGCAGCTTGGGACAGGGGACGAACACTGAAGCTTTCTTT.

CDR3 loop: CASSHGLAGGDEQYF. The CDR3 nucleotides read TGTGCCAGCAGCCATGGACTAGCGGGGGGTGACGAGCAGTACTTC. The chain employs TRBV4-2 and TRBJ2-7; 14 bases fit TRBD2. Germline V gives CDR1 LGHNA, CDR2 YNFKEQ. The V gene end was trimmed by 3 bases and the J gene end by 5 bases; junction bases not matched to a gene: 3. CDR3 length: 15 amino acids.

The chain is built from TRBV4-2 and TRBJ1-1; D uncertain. CDR1 LGHNA and CDR2 YNFKEQ come from the germline V gene. V was pared by 0 bases and J by 0 bases, with 8 bases between. This CDR3 region has 15 residues. Here the CDR3 DNA reads TGTGCCAGCAGCCAAGATCAATCAATGAACACTGAAGCTTTCTTT. Its protein is CASSQDQSMNTEAFF.

The chain recombines TRBV11-3 with TRBJ1-1, with D maybe TRBD1 (6 bases). This CDR3 contains 13 residues. Deletions cut 5 bases from V and 4 bases from J, with 11 bases between. Germline loops: CDR1 SGHNT, CDR2 YENEEA. CDR3 DNA sequence: TGTGCCAGCAGCGTGAACAGGGTCACTGAAGCTTTCTTT. Protein: CASSVNRVTEAFF.

This sequence joins TRBV9 and TRBJ1-4; D not resolved. V shed 5 bases and J shed 6 bases, with 20 bases lying between them. Per germline, CDR1 SGDLS and CDR2 YYNGEE. The CDR3 runs to 16 residues. In DNA, the CDR3 is TGTGCCAGCAGTCTAGATCCGTCCTCGAAAGATGAAAAACTGTTTTTT. Translated: CASSLDPSSKDEKLFF.

The V and J genes are TRBV6-5 and TRBJ1-6; TRBD1 agrees at 7 bases. Trimming removed 5 bases from V and 9 bases from J; junction bases left unmatched: 10. Germline-derived CDR1 and CDR2 are MNHEY and SVGAGI. The CDR3 loop spans 15 amino acids. The CDR3 region has the DNA TGTGCCAGCAGTGGCTTGGACAGGACAGGTTCACCCCTCCACTTT. This codes for CASSGLDRTGSPLHF.

The rearrangement uses TRBV6-6 and TRBJ1-3; 10 nucleotides align to TRBD1. V gave up 6 bases and J gave up 3 bases; unmatched junction bases: 5. Per the germline V gene, CDR1 is MNHNY and CDR2 is SVGAGI (reference sequence). There are 15 residues in the CDR3. Here the CDR3 reads CASRSTGGDGNTIYF. Written as DNA, the CDR3 is TGTGCCAGCAGATCGACAGGGGGCGATGGAAACACCATATATTTT.

This chain links TRBV6-1 with TRBJ1-2; D call uncertain. In germline, CDR1 is MNHNS, CDR2 SASEGT. The CDR3 is made up of 13 amino acids. V was pared by 4 bases and J by 4 bases, with 10 bases between. CDR3 coding DNA: TGTGCCAGCAGTGGAGAAGGAGGCTATGGCTACACCTTC. It is translated as CASSGEGGYGYTF.

The chain employs TRBV27 and TRBJ2-7; TRBD1 agrees at 7 bases. Per the germline V gene, CDR1 is MNHEY and CDR2 is SMNVEV (reference sequence). J lost 3 bases, V lost 6 bases, and 5 bases had no gene match. CDR3 length: 13 amino acids. CDR3 DNA: TGTGCCAGCAGGGGGACAGATTTCTACGAGCAGTACTTC. Translating it yields CASRGTDFYEQYF.

The chain recombines TRBV7-9 with TRBJ1-1; unclear D gene. The germline V and J ends were trimmed by 4 bases and 2 bases, with 8 bases remaining between them. The CDR3 spans 13 residues. The germline CDR1 and CDR2 sequences are SEHNR and FQNEAQ (reference sequence). Here the CDR3 DNA reads TGTGCCAGCAGCTCGGGTGCTAACACTGAAGCTTTCTTT. It is translated as CASSSGANTEAFF.

V usage is TRBV6-6 and J usage is TRBJ2-3, with TRBD1 matching 7 bases. The CDR3 has 14 residues. V trimming: 6 bases; J trimming: 2 bases; junction bases outside the gene matches: 5. Germline V gene data show CDR1 as MNHNY and CDR2 as SVGAGI (reference sequence). CDR3 amino acids: CASSRDSYTDTQYF. The CDR3 coding sequence is TGTGCCAGCAGCAGGGACAGCTACACAGATACGCAGTATTTT.

The V and J genes are TRBV13 and TRBJ2-3; D is possibly TRBD1 (6 bases). The CDR3 is made up of 13 amino acids. Germline V CDR1 and CDR2: PRHDT, FYEKMQ (reference sequence). V dropped 5 bases and J dropped 8 bases, with 14 bases sitting between them. The DNA of the CDR3 is TGTGCCAGCAGCCTGAGGGACACCCTTACGCAGTATTTT. It yields the protein CASSLRDTLTQYF.

This chain links TRBV28 with TRBJ1-4, with D perhaps TRBD1 (5 bases). Trimming pared 4 bases from V and 7 bases from J, leaving 22 bases between. The CDR3 length is 17 residues. Germline-derived CDR1 and CDR2 are MDHEN and SYDVKM. For the CDR3, the DNA is TGTGCCAGCAGTTCCCCCTGGAAGGGCGGGGGAGGTGAAAAACTGTTTTTT. Amino acids: CASSSPWKGGGGEKLFF.

The V gene is TRBV29-1, the J gene TRBJ1-4; TRBD1 agrees at 7 bases. Trimming took 7 bases from V and 5 from J; bases not matched to a gene: 1. The CDR3 consists of 11 residues. Germline V gene lookup returns CDR1 SQVTM and CDR2 ANQGSEA. Written as DNA, the CDR3 is TGCAGCGCGACAGGGAATGAAAAACTGTTTTTT. Protein product: CSATGNEKLFF.

The genes are TRBV9 and TRBJ2-7; 7 bases match TRBD2. J lost 5 bases, V lost 0 bases, and 5 bases had no gene match. This CDR3 spans 14 amino acids. Germline lookup yields CDR1 SGDLS and CDR2 YYNGEE. CDR3 residues: CASSVDPGGDEQYF. CDR3 coding DNA: TGTGCCAGCAGCGTAGATCCGGGGGGTGACGAGCAGTACTTC.

The rearrangement links TRBV29-1 to TRBJ1-1; TRBD1 agrees at 7 bases. The germline gives CDR1 SQVTM, CDR2 ANQGSEA. J lost 1 base, V lost 5 bases, and 7 bases had no gene match. The CDR3 is made up of 14 amino acids. The CDR3 region has the DNA TGCAGCGTTCGCCGGGACAGATCGAACACTGAAGCTTTCTTT. Its protein is CSVRRDRSNTEAFF.

The rearrangement joins TRBV5-1 to TRBJ2-7, with D possibly TRBD1 on 5 matching bases. CDR3 length: 15 residues. V was shortened by 1 base and J by 0 bases, with 11 bases between the two germline ends. CDR1 and CDR2 from the germline V gene are SGHRS and YFSETQ. The CDR3 DNA reads as TGCGCCAGCAGCTTGTTTCGGACAAGCTCCTACGAGCAGTACTTC. It is translated as CASSLFRTSSYEQYF.